This is a list of T cell receptor beta chains from one sample in a study of T-cell memory formation after mild COVID-19. TCRdb reanalysed the 5' RACE reads using MiXCR and keeps one entry per CDR3 protein. The sample contains around 250,000 distinct CDR3 sequences, 16% of which appear only once. Sequenced sample: PBMCs or a T cell subset sorted from them (not recorded which). The receptor set was obtained from a man between 18 and 35 years old who had mild COVID-19 (a few samples of this study predate the infection). Cell type and time point are not known. Both conserved end residues are part of each CDR3.

V gene	J gene	CDR3 protein
TRBV5-5	TRBJ2-2	CASSLEQREITGELFF
TRBV7-7	TRBJ2-5	CASSLQRGYQETQYF
TRBV28	TRBJ2-7	CASSFDDLGEQYF
TRBV5-1	TRBJ1-1	CASSLQGYRTEAFF
TRBV11-2	TRBJ1-1	CASSLIAGTRGGAAFF
TRBV7-9	TRBJ1-1	CAISLVRGGDTEAFF
TRBV6-1	TRBJ1-2	CASSHPWTGHGYTF
TRBV6-2/TRBV6-3	TRBJ2-7	CASLPGLLRDEQYF
TRBV4-3	TRBJ2-1	CASSRGETQRNEQFF
TRBV6-5	TRBJ1-1	CASSYGGQGKFFF
TRBV7-2	TRBJ2-3	CASSWRGGTDTQYF
TRBV4-2	TRBJ1-5	CASSQLQGGPQHF
TRBV7-2	TRBJ1-4	CASSYYGQGRTEKLFF
TRBV20-1	TRBJ2-7	CSARDRMTYEQYF
TRBV12-3/TRBV12-4	TRBJ1-1	CASVGNNVGNAEAFF
TRBV7-3	TRBJ2-2	CASSLWATGELFF
TRBV4-3	TRBJ2-7	CASSQVLPGADEQYF
TRBV7-8	TRBJ1-1	CASSFSPGQGLTEAFF
TRBV10-3	TRBJ2-3	CATRRAFTDTQYF
TRBV12-3/TRBV12-4	TRBJ2-1	CASSPSGYDEQFF
TRBV29-1	TRBJ2-5	CSVGGTSGETQYF
TRBV12-5	TRBJ2-1	CASGLLSGGTLNEQFF
TRBV18	TRBJ2-1	CALAGDNEQFF
TRBV6-6	TRBJ1-2	CASSYNALNYGYTF
TRBV5-1	TRBJ2-7	CASSFQYQGYEQYF
TRBV20-1	TRBJ2-2	CSARGGPPSGELFF
TRBV4-3	TRBJ2-3	CASSQDLEGATDTQYF
TRBV7-6	TRBJ2-1	CASSRQGTAYNEQFF
TRBV10-1	TRBJ2-7	CASSRTGGAYEQYF
TRBV6-6	TRBJ1-5	CASSNPRDVDSNQPQHF
TRBV12-3/TRBV12-4	TRBJ2-1	CASSAMSAGLQFF
TRBV12-3/TRBV12-4	TRBJ2-3	CASSFHGETTQYF
TRBV3-1	TRBJ2-7	CASSQTLSTVYEQYF
TRBV5-8	TRBJ1-5	CASTGRGKIRNQPQHF
TRBV7-6	TRBJ1-1	CASSPTVPGTEAFF
TRBV7-8	TRBJ2-5	CASSFGTTQETQYF
TRBV5-1	-	CASSGSGSDSPYEQYF
TRBV9	TRBJ2-2	CASSVAGGYTGELFF
TRBV5-1	TRBJ2-4	CASSPGAQDIQYF
TRBV6-1	TRBJ1-3	CASSRQEVASGNTIYF
TRBV7-6	TRBJ2-6	CASSPRQAQGANVLTF
TRBV2	TRBJ2-7	CASSEESYEQYF
TRBV3-1	TRBJ2-3	CASSLTGGGADTQYF
TRBV11-2	TRBJ2-2	CASSPVWGSDTGELFF
TRBV10-3	TRBJ2-1	CAISANAAGGNEQFF
TRBV11-2	TRBJ2-1	CASSSRGPSSYNEQFF
TRBV2	TRBJ1-6	CASSVPGEGNSPLHF
TRBV3-1	TRBJ2-1	CASSQDRRRGNEQFF
TRBV20-1	TRBJ1-1	CSAPARANTEAFF
TRBV6-2/TRBV6-3	TRBJ1-5	CASSSQQGNQPQHF
TRBV7-2	TRBJ2-3	CASSPPSGGTTDTQYF